These T cell receptor beta chains were read from a single sample in a study of PD-L1 blockade in urothelial cancer. The protocol was immunoSEQ multiplex PCR, while the TCRdb copy is restricted to in-frame clones and leaves out a portion. The sample has tens of thousands of clones, nearly 90% seen once. Sample: PBMCs, taken around atezolizumab (anti-PD-L1) treatment. The origin of the receptors is a man in his sixties with urothelial cancer. Each CDR3 is given with its conserved first and last residue. D genes are given only for firm matches. A row's size may be missing; if present it is once, few, many or a size class.

clone size,J gene,V gene,D gene,CDR3 DNA,CDR3 protein
NA,TRBJ1-1,TRBV7-9,NA,TGTGCCAGCAGCTTTACGAGGAACACTGAAGCTTTCTTT,CASSFTRNTEAFF
NA,TRBJ2-2,TRBV4-3,TRBD2,TGCGCCAGCAGTGCGAATCAGCGGGAGTTGACCGGGGAGCTGTTTTTT,CASSANQRELTGELFF
NA,TRBJ2-1,TRBV7-3,NA,TGTGCCAGCAGCCGAGCCCAGGACAGTGCTTCCTACAATGAGCAGTTCTTC,CASSRAQDSASYNEQFF
few,TRBJ1-4,TRBV6-1,TRBD1,TGTGCCAGCAGTGCAATCTCCGGGACAGGGGGCGAAAAACTGTTTTTT,CASSAISGTGGEKLFF
NA,TRBJ1-5,TRBV6-5,TRBD1,TGTGCCAGCAGCCGTGACAGGGGCAATCAGCCCCAGCATTTT,CASSRDRGNQPQHF
NA,TRBJ2-5,TRBV4-2,TRBD2,TGTGCCAGCAGCCAAGATCCTGTACGCGGGGGTTCCCAAGAGACCCAGTACTTC,CASSQDPVRGGSQETQYF
NA,TRBJ1-1,TRBV5-5,NA,TGTGCCAGCAGCCGACAGCTGAACACTGAAGCTTTCTTT,CASSRQLNTEAFF
NA,TRBJ2-7,TRBV6-7,TRBD2,TGTGCCAGCAGCCCCTCCCTAGCGGGGGAGCCCCTCACTGTCGAGCAGTACTTC,CASSPSLAGEPLTVEQYF
NA,TRBJ2-3,TRBV7-3,TRBD2,TGTGCCAGCAGCAGGACAGCGGGAGCAAAAGATACGCAGTATTTT,CASSRTAGAKDTQYF
NA,TRBJ2-7,TRBV28,TRBD2,TGTGCCAGCAGTTTACGGGGGGAGACCTACGAGCAGTACTTC,CASSLRGETYEQYF
NA,TRBJ2-2,TRBV10-3,TRBD1,TGTGCCATCAGAGGGGAGGACAGGGTCACCGGGGAGCTGTTTTTT,CAIRGEDRVTGELFF
NA,TRBJ2-1,TRBV5-5,NA,TGTGCCAGCAGCTTGGACGCGGGTCGCAATGAGCAGTTCTTC,CASSLDAGRNEQFF
NA,TRBJ1-2,TRBV9,TRBD1,TGTGCCAGCAGCCCTCAGACAGGGGGCGCAGGTTGGGAAGGCTACACCTTC,CASSPQTGGAGWEGYTF
NA,TRBJ2-3,TRBV10-3,NA,TGTGCCATCAGTGAGTCAGCAGGGGCCGATACGCAGTATTTT,CAISESAGADTQYF
NA,TRBJ1-2,TRBV4-3,NA,TGCGCCAGCAGCCAGAGTTCCCAGGGGAGTGGGTATGGCTACACCTTC,CASSQSSQGSGYGYTF
NA,TRBJ2-2,TRBV19,TRBD1,TGTGCCAGTAGTTGGGACAGGGACACCGGGGAGCTGTTTTTT,CASSWDRDTGELFF
once,TRBJ2-3,TRBV30,NA,TGTGCCTGGAATCGACCGGGTCTAGATGGAGATACGCAGTATTTT,CAWNRPGLDGDTQYF
NA,TRBJ1-5,TRBV7-2,NA,TGTGCCAGCAGCTTAGCGTCGGAGAGGGCGGGCCAGCCCCAGCATTTT,CASSLASERAGQPQHF
NA,TRBJ2-5,TRBV9,TRBD2,TGTGCCAGCAGCGTTTCGGGGGGGCTGGAGACCCAGTACTTC,CASSVSGGLETQYF
NA,TRBJ2-3,TRBV7-3,TRBD2,TGTGCCAGCAGCCCCCATGGTGCGGGAGGGTTTCCAGATACGCAGTATTTT,CASSPHGAGGFPDTQYF
NA,TRBJ2-1,TRBV5-1,NA,TGCGCCAGCAGCTTCGTACAGGGCCACAATGAGCAGTTCTTC,CASSFVQGHNEQFF
NA,TRBJ2-5,TRBV7-9,TRBD2,TGTGCCAGCAGCTCGTTGCGGGAGCAAGAGACCCAGTACTTC,CASSSLREQETQYF
NA,TRBJ2-3,TRBV7-3,TRBD1,TGTGCCAGCAGCTCACGACAGGGGAACACAGATACGCAGTATTTT,CASSSRQGNTDTQYF
NA,TRBJ2-1,TRBV7-9,NA,TGTGCCAGCAGCCAGGGAGGCCGAGAGTTCTTC,CASSQGGREFF
NA,TRBJ2-3,TRBV5-4,TRBD1,TGTGCCAGCCGCGACAGGGTTACAGATACGCAGTATTTT,CASRDRVTDTQYF
NA,TRBJ2-1,TRBV7-2,TRBD1,TGTGCCAGCAGCAGGGACAGGGAGCAGTTCTTC,CASSRDREQFF
NA,TRBJ2-5,TRBV18,NA,TGTGCCAGCTCACTGCCCGCGCGGGAGACCCAGTACTTC,CASSLPARETQYF
NA,TRBJ2-1,TRBV7-2,TRBD2,TGTGCCAGCAGCCTCACTAGGTCTAGCGGGAGCGGTGAGCAGTTCTTC,CASSLTRSSGSGEQFF
once,TRBJ2-5,TRBV5-1,TRBD1,TGCGCCAGCAGCTTGGGCGGGACAGGGAAAGAGACCCAGTACTTC,CASSLGGTGKETQYF
NA,TRBJ2-7,TRBV4-1,NA,TGCGCCAGCAGCCCGGGACTGACCTCCTACGAGCAGTACTTC,CASSPGLTSYEQYF
NA,TRBJ2-2,TRBV28,NA,TGTGCCAGCAAAAAGGGAGACACCGGGGAGCTGTTTTTT,CASKKGDTGELFF
NA,TRBJ2-5,TRBV5-5,TRBD2,TGTGCCAGCAGCTTGTCGACTAGCGGGACCCTGGGAACCCAGTACTTC,CASSLSTSGTLGTQYF
NA,TRBJ1-4,TRBV5-1,TRBD1,TGCGCCAGCAGCTTACAGGGGGCGAGTGAAAAACTGTTTTTT,CASSLQGASEKLFF
NA,TRBJ2-1,TRBV9,TRBD2,TGTGCCAGGCGGGCGGGAGACACCTACAATGAGCAGTTCTTC,CARRAGDTYNEQFF
few,TRBJ2-3,TRBV27,TRBD1,TGTGCCAGCAGTTTGGGACAGCTTAGCACAGATACGCAGTATTTT,CASSLGQLSTDTQYF
NA,TRBJ2-1,TRBV4-1,TRBD2,TGCGCCAGCAGCCAACAACTAGCGGGGGGGCCTTTAGGGCAGTTCTTC,CASSQQLAGGPLGQFF
NA,TRBJ2-7,TRBV29-1,NA,TGCAGCGTTGAAACCAGTGAGAGGTATGAGCAGTACTTC,CSVETSERYEQYF
once,TRBJ2-3,TRBV5-1,NA,TGCGCCAGCAAAAGGAGGCCCCGGGGGAACCACACAGATACGCAGTATTTT,CASKRRPRGNHTDTQYF
NA,TRBJ2-3,TRBV1,NA,TGCACCAGCAGCCGGGCCGGGGGTAAATCAGATACGCAGTATTTT,CTSSRAGGKSDTQYF
NA,TRBJ2-7,TRBV5-1,TRBD1,TGCGCCAGCAGCCCCGGCGGGGCGGACAGGGGCACCTACGAGCAGTACTTC,CASSPGGADRGTYEQYF
NA,TRBJ1-2,TRBV27,NA,TGTGCCGGGACGCGTCTACAGGGTGATGGCTACACCTTC,CAGTRLQGDGYTF
NA,TRBJ1-2,TRBV5-1,TRBD1,TGCGCCAGCAGTTCACGCGCGATTTTTGGGACTTCGACAGGGGACTATGGCTACACCTTC,CASSSRAIFGTSTGDYGYTF
NA,TRBJ2-5,TRBV15,TRBD2,TGTGCCACCAGCAGATCCCTTAGCGGGGGCGTAACGACCCAGTACTTC,CATSRSLSGGVTTQYF
NA,TRBJ1-6,TRBV6-1,TRBD1,TGTGCCAGCAGACCGGGACAGGATTCACCCCTCCACTTT,CASRPGQDSPLHF
NA,TRBJ1-2,TRBV29-1,NA,TGCAGCGTTGAACACGTCGTCCTAGAGGGCTACACCTTC,CSVEHVVLEGYTF
NA,TRBJ2-7,TRBV9,NA,TGTGCCAGCAGCCTAGGTTTGGGGAGTAGGCACGAGCAGTACTTC,CASSLGLGSRHEQYF
NA,TRBJ1-4,TRBV29-1,TRBD1,TGCAGCGTTACAGGGGGCGACGAAAAACTGTTTTTT,CSVTGGDEKLFF
NA,TRBJ2-1,TRBV5-1,TRBD1,TGCGCCAGCAGCCGACAGGGCTTAGAAGTTTACAATGAGCAGTTCTTC,CASSRQGLEVYNEQFF
NA,TRBJ2-3,TRBV7-6,TRBD2,TGTGCCAGCAGCTCGGGACTAGCGGTGACAGATACGCAGTATTTT,CASSSGLAVTDTQYF
NA,TRBJ2-7,TRBV5-1,NA,TGCGCCAGCAGCTTAACAGGGCCCGAGCAGTACTTC,CASSLTGPEQYF
NA,TRBJ1-3,TRBV4-3,NA,TGCGCCAGCAGCCAGGGGGCGTCCGGAAACACCATATATTTT,CASSQGASGNTIYF
NA,TRBJ2-3,TRBV9,NA,TGTGCCAGCAGCCCCTATAGCGGCAACACAGATACGCAGTATTTT,CASSPYSGNTDTQYF
once,TRBJ1-5,TRBV4-2,NA,TGTGCCAGCAGCCGGGTGGGCGATCAGCCCCAGCATTTT,CASSRVGDQPQHF